This T cell receptor beta chain comes out of a study of shared clonotypes between healthy human individuals. This clone was detected ten times or more. The same CDR3 is also encoded by other DNA sequences in this sample. Clones were sequenced by immunoSEQ multiplex PCR, and TCRdb holds only the in-frame ones, with some missing. This sample has 850,000 to 1,200,000 clones, with about 75% found just once. This CDR3 region has 15 residues. Trimming left V 0 bases short and J 0 bases short, with 7 bases between. Germline V CDR1 and CDR2: SGDLS, YYNGEE. The source material was memory CD4+ T cells sorted from blood. Regarding subset: CD45RA-negative fraction. The chain carries TRBV9 and TRBJ2-1; perhaps TRBD2 as D (5 bases). The TCR was taken from a man between 18 and 29 years old in good health. The chain's CDR3 is CASSVVGSSYNEQFF. CDR3 bases: TGTGCCAGCAGCGTAGTGGGGAGCTCCTACAATGAGCAGTTCTTC.